The 5 T cell receptor beta chains below all came from one sample that was sequenced in a study of shared clonotypes between healthy human individuals. Assay used: immunoSEQ multiplex PCR; TCRdb lists only in-frame clones, some missing. The sample gives 550,000 to 600,000 clones, around three quarters of which show up once; 9.5% to 15% is in the top ten. The material sequenced was PBMCs. These receptors were collected from a woman in her thirties or forties in good health. Some clones in this sample may be carry-over from other donors' samples.

V and J are TRBV18 and TRBJ2-2; 9 bases are a match to TRBD1. The CDR3 is 15 residues long. CDR1 is KGHSH and CDR2 is LQKENI in the germline V gene. Unmatched junction bases numbered 4, after V lost 4 bases and J lost 4 bases. The CDR3, as DNA: TGTGCCAGCTCACGGGACAGGGAGAGCACCGGGGAGCTGTTTTTT. Translation gives CASSRDRESTGELFF. Full variable domain (rest looked up from reference TRBV18 and TRBJ2-2): NAGVMQNPRHLVRRRGQEARLRCSPMKGHSHVYWYRQLPEEGLKFMVYLQKENIIDESGMPKERFSAEFPKEGPSILRIQQVVRGDSAAYFCASSRDRESTGELFFGEGSRLTVL.

This clone was counted between two and nine times. The rearrangement uses TRBV7-9 and TRBJ1-2, with D possibly matching TRBD1 (6 bases). V lost 0 bases and J 4 bases, leaving 12 bases between the germline ends. CDR1 and CDR2 (germline): SEHNR, FQNEAQ (reference sequence). CDR3 size: 15 residues. Here the CDR3 DNA reads TGTGCCAGCAGCTTAGCGTTGACAGGCTCCTATGGCTACACCTTC. It translates to CASSLALTGSYGYTF.

This clone was seen a single time. This chain joins TRBV7-2 and TRBJ2-1, with 8 bases that match TRBD2. The length of the CDR3 is 19 residues. V was clipped by 0 bases and J by 1 base; unmatched bases: 11. Germline CDR1 reads SGHTA; CDR2 reads FQGNSA. The CDR3 loop is CASSLALSFAGGSYNEQFF. In DNA form, the CDR3 reads TGTGCCAGCAGCTTAGCGCTGAGTTTTGCGGGAGGATCCTACAATGAGCAGTTCTTC.

This clone was seen a few times. The chain employs TRBV7-2 and TRBJ2-1; 8 bases line up with TRBD2. Trimming cost V 5 bases and J 6 bases; bases outside gene matches: 12. This CDR3 spans 16 amino acids. Germline CDR1 is SGHTA and CDR2 is FQGNSA. Here the CDR3 DNA reads TGTGCCAGCAGCATTGGGGCGGGAGGTTGGGGCAATGAGCAGTTCTTC. It translates to CASSIGAGGWGNEQFF.

V gene TRBV19 combines with J gene TRBJ1-5, with D hard to call. Trimming took 2 bases from V and 3 from J, leaving 11 bases between them. The CDR3 extends over 15 amino acids. Per the germline V gene, CDR1 is LNHDA and CDR2 is SQIVND (reference sequence). The chain's CDR3 is CASSISGINNQPQHF. For the CDR3, the DNA is TGTGCCAGTAGTATAAGCGGAATTAACAATCAGCCCCAGCATTTT.